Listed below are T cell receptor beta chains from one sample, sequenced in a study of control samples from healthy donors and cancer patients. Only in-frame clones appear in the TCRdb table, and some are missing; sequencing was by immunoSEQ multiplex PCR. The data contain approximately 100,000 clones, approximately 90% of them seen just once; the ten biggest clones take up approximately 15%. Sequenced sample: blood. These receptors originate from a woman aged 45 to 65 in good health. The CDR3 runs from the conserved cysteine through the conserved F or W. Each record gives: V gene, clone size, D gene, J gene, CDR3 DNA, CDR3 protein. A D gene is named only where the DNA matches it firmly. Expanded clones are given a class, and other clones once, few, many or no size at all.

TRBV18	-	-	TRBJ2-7	TGTGCCAGCTCACATGGGCCCCCGGCCCCCTACGAGCAGTACTTC	CASSHGPPAPYEQYF
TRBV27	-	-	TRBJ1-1	TGTGCCAGCAGAATGCGGAGGGGCATGAACACTGAAGCTTTCTTT	CASRMRRGMNTEAFF
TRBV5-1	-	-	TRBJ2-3	TGCGCCAGCAGCTTGGCGCTTACTAGAACAGATACGCAGTATTTT	CASSLALTRTDTQYF
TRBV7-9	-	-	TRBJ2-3	TGTGCCAGCAGCTTTTGGGGGGATACGCAGTATTTT	CASSFWGDTQYF
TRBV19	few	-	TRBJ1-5	TGTGCCAGTAGTATAGTTAGAGGCCAGCCCCAGCATTTT	CASSIVRGQPQHF
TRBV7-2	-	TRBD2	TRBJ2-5	TGTGCCAGCAGCTTGGGTAACACGGGACTAGTTACTGAGGCCCAGTACTTC	CASSLGNTGLVTEAQYF
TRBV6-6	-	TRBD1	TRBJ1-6	TGTGCCAGCAGTTTAGGACAGGGGGCATCACCCCTCCACTTT	CASSLGQGASPLHF
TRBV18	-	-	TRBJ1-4	TGTGCCAGCTCACCATCCAAGACAACTAATGAAAAACTGTTTTTT	CASSPSKTTNEKLFF
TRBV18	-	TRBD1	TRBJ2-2	TGTGCCAGCTTACCACAGGGGAATGGTGTAGCCGGGGAGCTGTTTTTT	CASLPQGNGVAGELFF
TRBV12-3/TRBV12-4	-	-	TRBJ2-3	TGTGCCAGCAACCCGGTCCTCACAGATACGCAGTATTTT	CASNPVLTDTQYF
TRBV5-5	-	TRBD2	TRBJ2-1	TGTGCCAGCAGCCCCGGACTAGCGGGAGGGAATAGTGAGCAGTTCTTC	CASSPGLAGGNSEQFF
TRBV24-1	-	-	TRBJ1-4	TGTGCCACCAGTGATTGGGGGCAGGGCCGGGATGAAAAACTGTTTTTT	CATSDWGQGRDEKLFF
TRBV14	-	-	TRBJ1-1	TGTGCCAGCAGCCCCAGGGGCACCCTTGGTGGGACTGAAGCTTTCTTT	CASSPRGTLGGTEAFF
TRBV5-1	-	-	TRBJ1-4	TGCGCCAGCAGCGCTACAGGGTCAACTAATGAAAAACTGTTTTTT	CASSATGSTNEKLFF
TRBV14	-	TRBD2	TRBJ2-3	TGTGCCAGCAGCCCCCCCCTAGCGGGGGTCACAGATACGCAGTATTTT	CASSPPLAGVTDTQYF
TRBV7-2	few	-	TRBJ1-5	TGTGCCAGCAGCAGGGCGAGGGCACCAAATCAGCCCCAGCATTTT	CASSRARAPNQPQHF
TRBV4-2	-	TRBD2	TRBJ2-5	TGTGCCAGCAGCCAAGAAGGTCCTAGCGGCCAAGAGACCCAGTACTTC	CASSQEGPSGQETQYF
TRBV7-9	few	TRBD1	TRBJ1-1	TGTGCCAGCAGCTTAGCAGCAGGGGGTGGGACTGAAGCTTTCTTT	CASSLAAGGGTEAFF
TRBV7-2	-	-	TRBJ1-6	TGTGCCAGCAGCTTCTCAGGCATCTATAATTCACCCCTCCACTTT	CASSFSGIYNSPLHF
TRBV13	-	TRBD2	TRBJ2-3	TGTGCCAGCAGCTTAGGAGGCCTAGCGGGGTTCACAGATACGCAGTATTTT	CASSLGGLAGFTDTQYF
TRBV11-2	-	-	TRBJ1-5	TGTGCCAGCAGCCTTGACGGGACGAGCAATCAGCCCCAGCATTTT	CASSLDGTSNQPQHF
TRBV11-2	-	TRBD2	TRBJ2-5	TGTGCCAGCAGCTTCCCCCGCGGGGGGGACGGAGAGACCCAGTACTTC	CASSFPRGGDGETQYF
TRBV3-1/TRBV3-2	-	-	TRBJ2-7	TGTGCCAGCAGAGGGGGGGGCGCTCCCCACTACGAGCAGTACTTC	CASRGGGAPHYEQYF
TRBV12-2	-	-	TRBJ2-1	TGTGCAAGTCGCTTAGCATATCGGACTAGCGGGAGGTCGATGTACAATGAGCAGTTCTTC	CASRLAYRTSGRSMYNEQFF
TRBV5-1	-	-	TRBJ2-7	TGCGCCAGCAGCTTGAAGACCAGGACCGATAGCTCCTACGAGCAGTACTTC	CASSLKTRTDSSYEQYF
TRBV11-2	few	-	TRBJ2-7	TGTGCCAGCAGTCCCGGGCCCTCCTACGAGCAGTACTTC	CASSPGPSYEQYF
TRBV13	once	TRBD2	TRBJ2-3	TGTGCCAGCAGCTTAAGGGGGACTAGCCTCCAAGATACGCAGTATTTT	CASSLRGTSLQDTQYF
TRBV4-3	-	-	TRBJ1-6	TGCGCCAGCAGCCCTAAGGCGGGGCCCAGCTATAATTCACCCCTCCACTTT	CASSPKAGPSYNSPLHF
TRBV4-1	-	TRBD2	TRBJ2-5	TGCGCCAGCAGCCAAGACTTCGCGCGGGGGGGCCAAGAGACCCAGTACTTC	CASSQDFARGGQETQYF
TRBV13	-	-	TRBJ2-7	TGTGCCAGCAGCAACCGGGACTTACCTTCCTACGAGCAGTACTTC	CASSNRDLPSYEQYF
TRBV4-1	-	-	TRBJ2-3	TGCGCCAGCAGCCAAGCGACAGATACGCAGTATTTT	CASSQATDTQYF